This note documents a single T cell receptor beta chain sequence. It has no known antigen specificity. No much larger clone is present one base from it, and per-base qualities are unavailable. This record belongs to a study of shared clonotypes between healthy human individuals (dated by TCRdb to 2020 to 2021). Notes on the research overall: The cohort included three men and a couple of women between 18 and 49 years of age. To estimate repertoire size and how much clonotype sharing occurs between individuals, the study deeply sequenced the blood TCR repertoires of roughly 5 healthy adults. To increase sequencing depth and limit assay-specific biases, TCR repertoire library preparation and sequencing were carried out by different laboratories using diverse techniques. Between about 0.85 and 8.9 billion PBMCs per donor were obtained by leukapheresis. The full study reports these points: Sampling was limited to blood, and TCR repertoires in tissue likely differ from TCR repertoires in blood. Because the study included only a small number of donors, the genetic and exposure-history diversity represented was limited. Pairwise subsampling indicated that sequencing depth was expected to affect the degree of clonotype sharing among donors.

The donors were healthy, HIV-negative adults with no recently reported acute infections or vaccinations. Every donor was a Caucasian adult living in Nashville, Tennessee, USA. For unsorted samples, tens of millions of PBMCs were counted, and genomic DNA was extracted using the QIAamp DNA Blood Mini kit. Blood was collected by leukapheresis, and PBMCs were isolated by Ficoll-Histopaque density gradient centrifugation and then cryopreserved in liquid nitrogen vapor phase. Spanning cysteine to phenylalanine, the CDR3 consists of 15 amino acids. The CDR3 DNA has 45 bases and is translated from base 1. CDR1 and CDR2 (SGHRS, YFSETQ) derive from the germline V gene. V and J are trimmed by 4 bases and 2 bases, and the gene matches miss 5 bases of the junction. Using the deep immunoSEQ assay, TCR CDR3 regions were amplified from genomic DNA by multiplex PCR. Extracted genomic DNA from each cell subset was distributed evenly across all wells of several immunoSEQ 96-well plates, and each plate was treated as a replicate. For unsorted PBMC, roughly 330 ng genomic DNA, equal to 25,000 to 35,000 T cell genomes, was loaded into each replicate PCR. Unsorted PBMC genomic DNA was sequenced across ten immunoSEQ deep assay plates. Purified libraries were quantified with a Qubit 3.0 fluorometer, sized on a Bioanalyzer 2100, and re-quantified with the KAPA Library Quantification kit. Every immunoSEQ 96-well plate was sequenced on a separate single-read 150-cycle Illumina NextSeq 550 flow cell. As for how the authors treated the data: Because the immunoSEQ output included only junctional sequences and no quality scores, the filtering could not be the same as the filtering used for full-length reads. Sequences were annotated with PyIR, a Python wrapper for IgBLAST v1.9, and V/J genes and CDR3 were assigned using IMGT germline references. Reads with weak V/J assignments (E-value above 1e-6), missing CDR3, stop codons, out-of-frame junctions, or ambiguous translated residues were removed. V3J clonotypes were defined as sequences sharing an identical inferred V gene, J gene, and CDR3 amino acid sequence. Percentage overlap between repertoires was calculated by dividing the number of shared unique clonotypes by the size of the smaller repertoire. Repertoire richness was assessed with RTK rarefaction, the Chao1 estimator, and Recon v2.1 estimates of unobserved clonotypes. What TCRdb holds here is the immuneACCESS table cut down to in-frame rearrangements. Part of the clones is not present; checked against another copy, under half of the missing clones reflect an unresolved V gene, and the others are unexplained. V, J and clone size are those of that table, while D and trimming were read from the DNA. The sample contains 530,000 or so clones, over 60% of them found a single time. The top ten clonotypes cover under 15% of the sample.

This sequence was found in a woman aged 40 to 50 in good health. Some clones in this sample may be carry-over from other donors' samples. The sequence joins TRBV5-1 to TRBJ2-3; 9 central bases correspond to TRBD2. Material: PBMCs. CDR3 loop: CASSPLAGNTDTQYF. The nucleotides are TGCGCCAGCAGCCCCCTAGCGGGGAACACAGATACGCAGTATTTT. With the rest looked up from the reference TRBV5-1 and TRBJ2-3 genes rather than sequenced, the full variable domain is KAGVTQTPRYLIKTRGQQVTLSCSPISGHRSVSWYQQTPGQGLQFLFEYFSETQRNKGNFPGRFSGRQFSNSRSEMNVSTLELGDSALYLCASSPLAGNTDTQYFGPGTRLTVL.